This TCR beta chain was sequenced during a study of T cells after yellow fever vaccination. The study's findings and limits: Weaker in magnitude, the secondary response showed a faster peak on day 5 versus 15. Boosting was followed by the reappearance of most primary-vaccination clones (just under 98% CD4, 85% to 90% CD8).

At least ten counts were recorded for this clonotype. The antigen is unknown. TCRdb reanalysed the 5' RACE reads using MiXCR and keeps one entry per CDR3 protein. Seen here are 28,000 or so distinct CDR3 sequences, 4.4% observed once, and the top ten hold around 45%. This specimen was CD8+ T cells sorted from PBMCs, taken 5 days after the yellow fever booster vaccination. This TCR derives from a man aged 25 to 40 who received the YFV17D yellow fever vaccine.

The CDR3 spells CASRAAILAGDVGEQFF. The CDR3 DNA reads as TGTGCCAGCAGGGCCGCCATCCTAGCGGGAGATGTCGGTGAGCAGTTCTTC. The rearrangement links TRBV6-5 to TRBJ2-1; 10 bases fit TRBD2. V shed 6 bases and J 9 bases; nucleotides not matched to a gene: 17. Germline V gene data show CDR1 as MNHEY and CDR2 as SVGAGI. The CDR3 is 17 amino acids.